The sequence of this T cell receptor beta chain was determined in a study of cytomegalovirus exposure and HLA in healthy donors. The overall study: Genetic ancestry analysis placed around four fifths of the roughly 400 donors that were genotyped in the Caucasian-associated cluster. Overall study findings and caveats: Specificity of three CMV-associated chains for CMV antigens was verified in vitro. Common viral pathogens seemed, in a later analysis, to connect with several of the most significant clusters.

Vbeta (60) and Jbeta (13) primers were used in the PCR. Data came from immunoSEQ multiplex PCR; TCRdb stores just in-frame clones and leaves some out. Counted here are under 35,000 clones, 35% to 55% occurring once; the ten biggest clones make up about 2%. The CDR3 is 14 amino acids. In germline, CDR1 is SGHRS, CDR2 YFSETQ. The V gene end was trimmed by 3 bases and the J gene end by 5 bases; junction bases not matched to a gene: 6. This clone has just a few counts. As yet, its antigen is unknown. Other DNA sequences in the sample encode the same CDR3. Sample: PBMCs. This rearrangement joins TRBV5-1 to TRBJ2-7; TRBD1 matches at 9 bases. This sequence originates from a woman between 45 and 60 years old in good health and CMV-seronegative. The CDR3, as DNA: TGCGCCAGCAGCTCACAGGGGGCTGGCGACGAGCAGTACTTC. Its translation is CASSSQGAGDEQYF. The variable domain in full, completed from reference TRBV5-1 and TRBJ2-7, reads KAGVTQTPRYLIKTRGQQVTLSCSPISGHRSVSWYQQTPGQGLQFLFEYFSETQRNKGNFPGRFSGRQFSNSRSEMNVSTLELGDSALYLCASSSQGAGDEQYFGPGTRLTVT.